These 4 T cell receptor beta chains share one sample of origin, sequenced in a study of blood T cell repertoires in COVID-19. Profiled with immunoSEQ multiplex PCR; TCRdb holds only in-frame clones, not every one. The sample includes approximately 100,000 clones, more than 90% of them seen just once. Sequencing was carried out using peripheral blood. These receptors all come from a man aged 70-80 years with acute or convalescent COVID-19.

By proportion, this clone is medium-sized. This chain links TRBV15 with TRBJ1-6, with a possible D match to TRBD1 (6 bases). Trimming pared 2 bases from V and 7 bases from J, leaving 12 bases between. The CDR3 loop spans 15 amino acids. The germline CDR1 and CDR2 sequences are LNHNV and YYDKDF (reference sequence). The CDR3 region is CATSRSGTRNSPLHF. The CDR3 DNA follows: TGTGCCACCAGCAGATCCGGGACAAGAAATTCACCCCTCCACTTT. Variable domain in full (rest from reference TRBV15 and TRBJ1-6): DAMVIQNPRYQVTQFGKPVTLSCSQTLNHNVMYWYQQKSSQAPKLLFHYYDKDFNNEADTPDNFQSRRPNTSFCFLDIRSPGLGDTAMYLCATSRSGTRNSPLHFGNGTRLTVT.

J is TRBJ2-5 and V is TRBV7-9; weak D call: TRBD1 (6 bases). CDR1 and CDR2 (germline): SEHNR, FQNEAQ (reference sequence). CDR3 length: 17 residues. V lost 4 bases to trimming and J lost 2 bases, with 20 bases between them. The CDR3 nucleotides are TGTGCCAGCAGCTCGGGACACACCGCGTCGAAACAAGAGACCCAGTACTTC. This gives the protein CASSSGHTASKQETQYF.

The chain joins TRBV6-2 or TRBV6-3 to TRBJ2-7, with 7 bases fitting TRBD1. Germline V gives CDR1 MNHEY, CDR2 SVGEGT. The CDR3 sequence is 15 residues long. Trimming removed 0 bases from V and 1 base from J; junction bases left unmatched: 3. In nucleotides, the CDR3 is TGTGCCAGCAGTTACTCGACAGGGAGATCCTACGAGCAGTACTTC. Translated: CASSYSTGRSYEQYF.

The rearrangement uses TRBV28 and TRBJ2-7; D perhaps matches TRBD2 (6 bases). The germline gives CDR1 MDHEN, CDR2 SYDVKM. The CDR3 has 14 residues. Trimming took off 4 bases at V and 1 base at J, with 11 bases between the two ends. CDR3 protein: CASSSRDLSYEQYF. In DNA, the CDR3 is TGTGCCAGCAGTTCCCGGGACTTATCCTACGAGCAGTACTTC.